The T cell receptor (beta chain) under discussion was sequenced for a study of CD8 T cells in Susac syndrome. Study findings and constraints: It was acknowledged by the study that relatively few individuals were included in its TCR sequencing and HLA analysis.

TCR beta sequencing covered blood CD8+ and CD4+ T cells. Stable or active relapsing-remitting multiple sclerosis, untreated and meeting revised McDonald criteria, defined the controls. Random hexamers served to reverse transcribe roughly 0.5 to 1 ug RNA. Amplification of TCR beta CDR3 used immunoSEQ multiplex PCR across 54 Vbeta and 13 Jbeta. TCRdb re-called the immunoSEQ multiplex PCR reads through MiXCR, storing one row per CDR3 protein. The sample lists 150,000 to 200,000 distinct CDR3 sequences, approximately 95% seen once, with roughly 0.094% in the top ten. About this clonotype: No antigen is known for it.

The sequence came from a human donor with multiple sclerosis. Sequencing was carried out using CD4+ T cells from PBMCs.

CDR3 in amino acids: CASSPDISAAYEQYF. CDR3 nucleotide sequence: TGTGCCAGCAGCCCCGATATCTCCGCCGCCTACGAGCAGTACTTC. V usage is TRBV6-5 and J usage is TRBJ2-7; D remains ambiguous. The V end was cut by 6 bases, the J end by 2 bases, with 17 bases between. Germline values: CDR1 MNHEY, CDR2 SVGAGI. This CDR3 has 15 amino acids.